This T cell receptor beta chain is from a study of T cell responses to AZD1222 COVID-19 vaccine. Study results and limitations: White British ancestry dominated among donors, who included more females, and clonal diversity was possibly underestimated. Repertoire samples came only from after the peak T cell response.

Trimming took off 9 bases at V and 3 bases at J, with 11 bases between the two ends. Per germline, CDR1 SNHLY and CDR2 FYNNEI. There are 12 residues in the CDR3. Method: immunoSEQ multiplex PCR; TCRdb's copy keeps in-frame clones and lacks some. Among approximately 140,000 clones, roughly 89% were seen once, and the ten largest hold roughly 1%. As to this clone: The antigen is not known.

The rearrangement links TRBV2 to TRBJ1-1, with D unresolved. The sequencing here drew on peripheral blood, taken 28 days after the second AZD1222 dose. The receptor's source is an adult who received the AZD1222 COVID-19 vaccine. The CDR3 sequence is CARSSDYTEAFF. CDR3 nucleotide sequence: TGTGCCAGATCCAGTGACTACACTGAAGCTTTCTTT.